These 25 T cell receptor beta chains were all obtained from the same sample, sequenced in a study of OX40 agonist ivuxolimab in advanced cancers. Clones were read by immunoSEQ multiplex PCR, and TCRdb kept only the in-frame ones, dropping some. This table holds 70,000 to 80,000 clones, roughly 84% found once. The input for sequencing was CD4+ or CD8+ T cells sorted from blood, taken in a trial of the OX40 agonist ivuxolimab. The receptors here all came from an adult with an advanced solid tumor such as melanoma, head and neck, liver or kidney cancer.

Worth noting for this clone: The sample holds other DNA sequences that translate to the same CDR3. The chain joins TRBV19 to TRBJ1-1; D perhaps matches TRBD1 (5 bases). Germline loops: CDR1 LNHDA, CDR2 SQIVND (reference sequence). The CDR3 extends over 14 amino acids. The V end lost 1 base, the J end lost 0 bases, and 6 bases lay between the germline ends. The CDR3 nucleotides are TGTGCCAGTAGTATAGGACAGCTGAACACTGAAGCTTTCTTT. It codes for CASSIGQLNTEAFF.

The chain combines TRBV6-6 with TRBJ1-5; 7 nucleotides align to TRBD1. Germline V gene sequence: CDR1 MNHNY, CDR2 SVGAGI (reference sequence). The CDR3 has 15 residues. The V and J ends lost 3 bases and 7 bases, in that order; junction bases with no gene match: 9. As DNA, the CDR3 is TGTGCCAGCAGTTATCCGACAGGGCCTTACCAGCCCCAGCATTTT. It yields the protein CASSYPTGPYQPQHF.

J is TRBJ2-1 and V is TRBV27; TRBD1 aligns across 7 bases. V lost 6 bases to trimming and J lost 0 bases; unmatched junction nucleotides: 11. Germline CDR1 MNHEY, CDR2 SMNVEV (reference sequence). The CDR3 covers 17 residues. The CDR3 is CASSIPTGTASYNEQFF. In nucleotides, the CDR3 is TGTGCCAGCAGCATCCCGACAGGGACAGCCTCCTACAATGAGCAGTTCTTC.

This sequence joins TRBV7-6 and TRBJ1-4; D unresolved. CDR3 length equals 14 residues. The V and J ends lost 1 base and 8 bases respectively, with 11 bases between them. Germline V gene data show CDR1 as SGHVS and CDR2 as FNYEAQ. The CDR3 bases are TGTGCCAGCAGCTTAGTTCCCGAGAGAGAAAAACTGTTTTTT. Its protein is CASSLVPEREKLFF.

This chain connects TRBV10-3 to TRBJ1-2; 9 bases map to TRBD1. J gave up 7 bases and V 4 bases, and 19 bases lay outside the gene matches. The CDR3 runs to 18 residues. Per the germline V gene, CDR1 is ENHRY and CDR2 is SYGVKD. CDR3 in amino acids: CAISAEQGATLLRRGYTF. Written as DNA, the CDR3 is TGTGCCATCAGTGCCGAACAGGGGGCCACTTTACTGAGGCGTGGCTACACCTTC.

The sample holds a few counts of this clone. V gene TRBV7-6 combines with J gene TRBJ2-7, with D hard to call. Deletions cut 5 bases from V and 5 bases from J, with 10 bases between. Germline CDR1 is SGHVS and CDR2 is FNYEAQ. CDR3 length: 12 amino acids. CDR3 residues: CASSQWRDEQYF. The CDR3 nucleotides read TGTGCCAGCAGCCAGTGGCGCGACGAGCAGTACTTC. Combining the CDR3 with reference TRBV7-6 and TRBJ2-7 gives the whole variable domain GAGVSQSPRYKVTKRGQDVALRCDPISGHVSLYWYRQALGQGPEFLTYFNYEAQQDKSGLPNDRFSAERPEGSISTLTIQRTEQRDSAMYRCASSQWRDEQYFGPGTRLTVT.

The rearrangement joins TRBV7-2 to TRBJ2-7; TRBD2 aligns across 8 bases. CDR1 SGHTA and CDR2 FQGNSA come from the germline V gene. The CDR3 covers 17 residues. The junction had 8 bases not matched to a gene; V was cut back by 1 base and J by 0 bases. The CDR3 DNA follows: TGTGCCAGCAGCTTAGTGGTAGCGGGAATTATCTCCTACGAGCAGTACTTC. It encodes CASSLVVAGIISYEQYF.

The rearrangement uses TRBV27 and TRBJ1-1; tentative D call: TRBD1 (5 bases). This CDR3 spans 15 amino acids. The germline gives CDR1 MNHEY, CDR2 SMNVEV (reference sequence). Trimming pared 8 bases from V and 0 bases from J, leaving 16 bases between. Here the CDR3 reads CASGAVAPLNTEAFF. The CDR3 region has the DNA TGTGCCAGCGGGGCAGTAGCCCCTTTGAACACTGAAGCTTTCTTT.

The chain combines TRBV27 with TRBJ1-5; D unresolved. This CDR3 comprises 16 residues. Germline CDR1 and CDR2: MNHEY and SMNVEV (reference sequence). Trimming pared 3 bases from V and 0 bases from J, leaving 12 bases between. CDR3 nucleotide sequence: TGTGCCAGCAGTTTGCGCCACCGAATTAGCAATCAGCCCCAGCATTTT. It specifies CASSLRHRISNQPQHF.

As concerns this clone: At the DNA level, this CDR3 is encoded by other sequences in the same sample as well. The CDR3 loop is CASTPTGGIPNNQPQHF. The CDR3 DNA sequence: TGCGCCAGCACCCCGACAGGGGGAATACCTAACAATCAGCCCCAGCATTTT. The V call is TRBV23-1, the J call TRBJ1-5; 9 bases are a match to TRBD1. TRBV23-1 is treated as an ORF (open reading frame) with a function not yet certain. The CDR3 totals 17 residues. V trimming: 7 bases; J trimming: 3 bases; junction bases outside the gene matches: 13.

V usage is TRBV9 and J usage is TRBJ1-1; TRBD1 agrees at 10 bases. Germline trimming cut 2 bases from V and 3 bases from J; bases unmatched to any gene: 4. The CDR3 spans 15 residues. In germline, CDR1 is SGDLS, CDR2 YYNGEE. The CDR3 nucleotides are TGTGCCAGCAGCGTCACTGGGACAGGGGACACTGAAGCTTTCTTT. It specifies CASSVTGTGDTEAFF.

This chain uses TRBV19 with TRBJ2-1; D might be TRBD2 (6 bases). V lost 0 bases and J lost 12, with 33 bases in between. This CDR3 region has 20 residues. Germline lookup yields CDR1 LNHDA and CDR2 SQIVND (reference sequence). The CDR3 loop is CASSIDLETVVAGWAQGQFF. CDR3 bases: TGTGCCAGTAGTATAGATCTCGAGACCGTAGTTGCGGGATGGGCCCAAGGGCAGTTCTTC.

This clone was recorded a few times. The chain links TRBV6-5 to TRBJ1-2, with 7 bases lining up with TRBD1. The V gene's germline CDR1 is MNHEY and CDR2 SVGAGI. This CDR3 is 15 amino acids long. With 2 bases clipped from V and 5 bases from J, the junction kept 8 bases outside the gene matches. In DNA, the CDR3 is TGTGCCAGCAGTTACATGACAGGGCGAAATTATGGCTACACCTTC. It is translated as CASSYMTGRNYGYTF.

This sequence joins TRBV6-6 and TRBJ2-7; no firm D call. Germline V CDR1 and CDR2: MNHNY, SVGAGI (reference sequence). With 0 bases removed from V and 6 bases from J, the gap between germline ends came to 12 bases. There are 14 residues in the CDR3. The CDR3 sequence is CASSYSMYTVEQYF. As DNA, the CDR3 is TGTGCCAGCAGTTACTCGATGTATACGGTCGAGCAGTACTTC.

CDR3 coding DNA: TGCGCCAGCAGCCCCCGGACAGGAGCTGAATACGAGCAGTACTTC. As protein: CASSPRTGAEYEQYF. The genes are TRBV5-1 and TRBJ2-7; 7 bases map to TRBD1. J was trimmed by 4 bases and V by 4 bases; bases with no gene match: 11. The CDR3 consists of 15 residues. From germline, CDR1 is SGHRS and CDR2 YFSETQ.

CDR3 amino acids: CASSLLGGPGTEAFF. In DNA form, the CDR3 reads TGCGCCAGCAGCCTCCTAGGGGGCCCGGGAACTGAAGCTTTCTTT. The V gene is TRBV5-1, the J gene TRBJ1-1, with 7 bases fitting TRBD1. Per the germline V gene, CDR1 is SGHRS and CDR2 is YFSETQ. The CDR3 is made up of 15 amino acids. Trimming took 4 bases from V and 5 from J; bases not matched to a gene: 11.

The rearrangement joins TRBV6-5 to TRBJ1-5, with D possibly matching TRBD1 (6 bases). The CDR3 is 14 residues long. Trimming shortened V by 6 bases and J by 7 bases, and 16 bases separated the two germline ends. Looked up from germline, CDR1 is MNHEY and CDR2 is SVGAGI. The CDR3 DNA reads TGTGCCAGCAGCCCAAGGGGGGCCCGGCAGCCCCAGCATTTT. Protein sequence: CASSPRGARQPQHF.

V and J are TRBV5-1 and TRBJ2-7; 11 nucleotides agree with TRBD2. The CDR3 loop spans 14 amino acids. The V gene end was trimmed by 1 base and the J gene end by 3 bases; junction bases not matched to a gene: 0. CDR1 and CDR2 from the germline V gene are SGHRS and YFSETQ. CDR3 bases: TGCGCCAGCAGCTTGACTAGCGGGAGCTACGAGCAGTACTTC. Translating it yields CASSLTSGSYEQYF.

The chain combines TRBV11-3 with TRBJ2-5, with D possibly being TRBD1 (6 bases). The V gene's germline CDR1 is SGHNT and CDR2 YENEEA. The V end was cut by 1 base, the J end by 4 bases, with 13 bases between. CDR3 length equals 15 residues. CDR3 DNA: TGTGCCAGCAGCTTAGTGGGGGCTCGAGGAGAGACCCAGTACTTC. Amino acids: CASSLVGARGETQYF.

This clone was counted a single time. This chain uses TRBV10-2 with TRBJ1-1, with D maybe TRBD1 (5 bases). CDR1 is WSHSY and CDR2 is SAAADI in the germline V gene. V was pared by 0 bases and J by 10 bases, with 12 bases between. CDR3 length equals 13 residues. For the CDR3, the DNA is TGCGCCAGCAGTGAGTCCGGTCCGGGGGGAGCTTTCTTT. Protein sequence: CASSESGPGGAFF.

This clone was picked up a small number of times. The chain carries TRBV10-2 and TRBJ1-5, with D unresolved. The length of the CDR3 is 16 residues. Germline assignment: CDR1 WSHSY and CDR2 SAAADI. Trimming stripped 6 bases from V and 0 bases from J, with 15 bases between. The CDR3 nucleotides are TGCGCCAGCAGCGACACCCGAGTGGTTAGCAATCAGCCCCAGCATTTT. This gives the protein CASSDTRVVSNQPQHF.

This clone appeared once. The chain carries TRBV5-1 and TRBJ2-2, with 13 bases matching TRBD2. The CDR3 covers 17 residues. V was clipped by 6 bases and J by 5 bases; unmatched bases: 10. Germline V CDR1 and CDR2: SGHRS, YFSETQ. DNA for the CDR3: TGCGCCAGCACCCCACTAGCGGGAGGGGTGCGGACCGGGGAGCTGTTTTTT. Protein: CASTPLAGGVRTGELFF.

The V call is TRBV11-2, the J call TRBJ2-1; possibly TRBD2 for D (6 bases). V lost 7 bases and J lost 6, with 19 bases in between. Per germline, CDR1 SGHAT and CDR2 FQNNGV. CDR3 length equals 15 residues. The CDR3 region has the DNA TGTGCCAGCACCAGTAGCTGGAGGGCCGGCAATGAGCAGTTCTTC. Amino acid sequence: CASTSSWRAGNEQFF. The full variable domain, in which reference TRBV11-2 and TRBJ2-1 provide the parts outside the CDR3, is EAGVAQSPRYKIIEKRQSVAFWCNPISGHATLYWYQQILGQGPKLLIQFQNNGVVDDSQLPKDRFSAERLKGVDSTLKIQPAKLEDSAVYLCASTSSWRAGNEQFFGPGTRLTVL.

This clone was picked up one time. This chain connects TRBV27 to TRBJ2-5, with D unresolved. The assigned J gene may be wrong: the sequence end matches TRBJ2-7 better. Germline V lookup: CDR1 MNHEY, CDR2 SMNVEV (reference sequence). The CDR3 runs 15 residues. CDR3 in amino acids: CASSLFSTPPYEQYF. Here the CDR3 DNA reads TGTGCCAGCAGTTTATTCAGTACACCTCCCTACGAGCAGTACTTC.

The chain has TRBV18 and TRBJ2-1; 8 bases match TRBD1. Germline values: CDR1 KGHSH, CDR2 LQKENI. Trimming at V came to 4 bases and at J to 6 bases, leaving 5 bases not matched to a gene. The CDR3 has 14 residues. CDR3 amino acids: CASSLGQGINEQFF. The CDR3 nucleotides read TGTGCCAGCTCACTCGGACAGGGAATCAATGAGCAGTTCTTC.